This T cell receptor beta chain stems from a study of cytomegalovirus exposure and HLA in healthy donors. Findings and caveats of the study: CMV antigen specificity of three CMV-associated chains was confirmed in vitro. A few V segments could not be told apart, such as TRBV6-2 and TRBV6-3, and were left out. One later analysis reportedly identified an Asian-associated ancestry cluster that showed fewer N-insertions than the approximately 700-donor mean. Segments of the TCR beta V type were, in most cases, productive about 87% or about 30% of the time in an earlier analysis.

The PCR made use of 60 Vbeta and 13 Jbeta primers. The repertoire was sequenced with immunoSEQ multiplex PCR; TCRdb's copy has only in-frame clones and lacks some. The sample includes 200,000 to 250,000 clones, around 89% of them seen just once. In the case of this clone: The antigen remains unidentified.

CDR3 length equals 16 residues. V lost 4 bases and J 3 bases, leaving 17 bases between the germline ends. Germline CDR1 and CDR2: PRHDT and FYEKMQ (reference sequence). Material for sequencing was PBMCs. This chain uses TRBV13 with TRBJ2-3; D may be TRBD1 (5 bases). This clonotype originated in a woman under 30 in good health and CMV-seronegative. The CDR3 nucleotides are TGTGCCAGCAGCTCCCTCCAGGGTGTAGAGACAGATACGCAGTATTTT. It translates to CASSSLQGVETDTQYF.